The entry below describes one T cell receptor (beta chain). The data were obtained in a study of blood T cell repertoires in COVID-19. Sequenced by immunoSEQ multiplex PCR; TCRdb stores in-frame clones only, minus some. Altogether about 140,000 clones are present, almost 85% being singletons, with the ten largest covering around 3.2%. J was trimmed by 1 base and V by 1 base; bases with no gene match: 5. CDR1 SGHVS and CDR2 FNYEAQ come from the germline V gene. The CDR3 runs to 16 residues. Sequenced sample: PBMCs or T cells enriched from blood (not recorded which). This TCR was recovered from a woman aged 50 to 60 with acute COVID-19. The V call is TRBV7-6, the J call TRBJ2-7; 9 nucleotides agree with TRBD1. This chain's CDR3 is CASSLVGTGLSYEQYF. CDR3 DNA: TGTGCCAGCAGCTTAGTTGGGACAGGGTTGTCCTACGAGCAGTACTTC.